The 16 T cell receptor beta chains in this list originate from one sample, sequenced in a study of blood T cells in healthy people across ages. Through a sample-barcoded 5' primer and a J-beta primer mix, a second PCR was run for roughly 6 to 12 cycles. TCRdb ran MiXCR on the 5' RACE reads and lists one entry per CDR3 protein. The profile shows roughly 570,000 distinct CDR3 sequences, roughly a quarter of them singletons. Material for sequencing was blood. These receptors were collected from a woman aged 65 to 85 in good health.

This chain uses TRBV6-1 with TRBJ2-3; TRBD1 aligns across 9 bases. CDR1 and CDR2 (germline): MNHNS, SASEGT. CDR3 length equals 15 residues. The J segment lost 3 bases and the V segment lost 1 base, leaving 2 bases of the junction unmatched. The CDR3 sequence: CASSEDGQGTDTQYF. CDR3 bases: TGTGCCAGCAGTGAAGATGGACAGGGGACAGATACGCAGTATTTT.

This clonotype has a handful of counts. This chain links TRBV4-2 with TRBJ2-2; D unresolved. Germline CDR1 reads LGHNA; CDR2 reads YNFKEQ. Between the trimmed V and J ends, which lost 0 bases and 4 bases, there was a span of 9 bases. The CDR3 is made up of 15 amino acids. The CDR3 region is CASSQDRRATGELFF. The CDR3 region has the DNA TGTGCCAGCAGCCAAGATCGTAGGGCCACCGGGGAGCTGTTTTTT.

The rearrangement links TRBV7-9 to TRBJ1-4; 7 nucleotides agree with TRBD1. The CDR3 is 15 residues long. V was pared by 1 base and J by 5 bases, with 4 bases of the junction left unmatched. The germline V gene encodes CDR1 SEHNR and CDR2 FQNEAQ (reference sequence). CDR3 protein: CASSLGQGKNEKLFF. The CDR3, as DNA: TGTGCCAGCAGCTTAGGACAGGGAAAAAATGAAAAACTGTTTTTT.

This clonotype was counted only a few times. The chain uses TRBV10-3 and TRBJ1-1; 10 bases agree with TRBD1. CDR3 length: 15 amino acids. Germline V CDR1 and CDR2: ENHRY, SYGVKD. V shed 10 bases, J shed 1 base, and the junction held 9 bases outside the gene matches. CDR3 coding DNA: TGTGCCAGCCTACCGGGACAGGGGAAGAACACTGAAGCTTTCTTT. This sequence encodes CASLPGQGKNTEAFF.

DNA of the CDR3: TGTGCCAGCAGTTTAGGGGTTACCTCAGATACGCAGTATTTT. Amino acids: CASSLGVTSDTQYF. The V and J genes are TRBV12-3 or TRBV12-4 and TRBJ2-3; D gene uncertain. The CDR3 contains 14 residues. V shed 1 base and J shed 4 bases, with 9 bases lying between them.

CDR3 loop: CASSPWGASTAKNIQYF. The CDR3 DNA sequence: TGTGCCAGCAGCCCTTGGGGAGCTTCCACAGCCAAAAACATTCAGTACTTC. The chain is built from TRBV7-2 and TRBJ2-4; D is perhaps TRBD2 (5 bases). Trimming cost V 5 bases and J 0 bases, with 17 bases left between them. The CDR3 has 17 amino acids. Germline-derived CDR1 and CDR2 are SGHTA and FQGNSA.

The chain is built from TRBV20-1 and TRBJ2-4; possible D gene TRBD2, 5 bases. This CDR3 has 18 residues. Trimming left V 6 bases short and J 0 bases short, with 24 bases between. The germline V gene has CDR1 DFQATT and CDR2 SNEGSKA (reference sequence). In nucleotides, the CDR3 is TGCAGTGCGAAGAATCCGCAAGGAGGCCTTCTAGCCAAAAACATTCAGTACTTC. It codes for CSAKNPQGGLLAKNIQYF.

This clonotype has more than one count but fewer than ten. V gene TRBV24-1 combines with J gene TRBJ2-2, with a weak D call TRBD1 (6 bases). CDR1 and CDR2 from the germline V gene are KGHDR and SFDVKD. V lost 3 bases and J lost 5, with 12 bases in between. There are 15 residues in the CDR3. The CDR3 reads CATSDMGHVTGELFF. CDR3 DNA sequence: TGTGCCACCAGTGATATGGGACACGTTACCGGGGAGCTGTTTTTT.

This sequence joins TRBV3-1 and TRBJ2-1; D not resolved. CDR3 length: 14 residues. The V end lost 5 bases, the J end lost 4 bases, and 12 bases lay between the germline ends. CDR1 is LGHDT, CDR2 YNNKEL, per germline (reference sequence). CDR3 sequence: CASSGDHGYNEQFF. CDR3 DNA: TGTGCCAGCAGCGGAGATCATGGGTACAATGAGCAGTTCTTC.

The rearrangement joins TRBV12-5 to TRBJ1-3; D not certain. Germline CDR1 reads LGHNT; CDR2 reads FRNRAP. This CDR3 spans 15 amino acids. V shed 1 base and J shed 0 bases, with 7 bases lying between them. The CDR3 loop is CASGLGHPSGNTIYF. The CDR3 coding sequence is TGTGCTAGTGGTTTGGGACACCCCTCTGGAAACACCATATATTTT. The whole variable domain, filled in from reference TRBV12-5 and TRBJ1-3, reads DARVTQTPRHKVTEMGQEVTMRCQPILGHNTVFWYRQTMMQGLELLAYFRNRAPLDDSGMPKDRFSAEMPDATLATLKIQPSEPRDSAVYFCASGLGHPSGNTIYFGEGSWLTVV.

The chain uses TRBV5-6 and TRBJ1-2; D uncertain. This CDR3 is 16 amino acids long. With 4 bases removed from V and 6 bases from J, the gap between germline ends came to 22 bases. Germline CDR1 and CDR2: SGHDT and YYEEEE. The CDR3 DNA reads as TGTGCCAGCAGCGACGACTTGAGAGGGTCAGGAGATGGCTACACCTTC. Protein: CASSDDLRGSGDGYTF.

The chain has TRBV4-2 and TRBJ2-3; D gene uncertain. The CDR3 consists of 15 residues. The V end was cut by 0 bases, the J end by 4 bases, with 11 bases between. Germline CDR1 is LGHNA and CDR2 is YNFKEQ. The CDR3 protein is CASSQDFNGPDTQYF. CDR3 DNA sequence: TGTGCCAGCAGCCAAGATTTTAACGGCCCAGATACGCAGTATTTT.

This clonotype was picked up a small number of times. V is TRBV5-1 and J is TRBJ2-5, with TRBD2 matching over 9 bases. The CDR3 loop spans 14 amino acids. V gave up 3 bases and J gave up 6 bases; unmatched junction bases: 6. Per germline, CDR1 SGHRS and CDR2 YFSETQ. The CDR3 DNA is TGCGCCAGCAGCTCCGCTAGCGGGGTGAAGACCCAGTACTTC. Translating it yields CASSSASGVKTQYF.

This clonotype has a handful of counts. The chain links TRBV20-1 to TRBJ2-3, with 7 bases fitting TRBD2. This CDR3 region has 16 residues. The trim removed 3 bases at V and 1 base at J, leaving 10 bases unmatched. CDR1 is DFQATT, CDR2 SNEGSKA, per germline (reference sequence). The DNA for the CDR3 is TGCAGTGCTAGGTCACCCCTCAGCGGGGGCACAGATACGCAGTATTTT. Protein sequence: CSARSPLSGGTDTQYF.

V is TRBV20-1 and J is TRBJ2-3; 9 positions match TRBD2. This CDR3 has 18 residues. CDR1 DFQATT and CDR2 SNEGSKA come from the germline V gene (reference sequence). J gave up 0 bases and V 6 bases, and 16 bases lay outside the gene matches. CDR3 DNA: TGCAGTGCGTCGACTAGCGGAGAGCTAGGATCTAGCACAGATACGCAGTATTTT. It is translated as CSASTSGELGSSTDTQYF.

This clonotype was counted between two and nine times. One junction end disagrees with the germline gene, perhaps due to a read error. The chain employs TRBV5-1 and TRBJ2-5, with TRBD2 identical over 8 bases. The end of the DNA fits TRBJ2-1 better, so the J call may be wrong. This CDR3 region has 15 residues. Germline loops: CDR1 SGHRS, CDR2 YFSETQ. The CDR3 spells CTSSAPGTRFSAQFF. In DNA form, the CDR3 reads TGCACCAGCAGCGCCCCCGGGACTAGGTTTTCGGCGCAGTTCTTC.